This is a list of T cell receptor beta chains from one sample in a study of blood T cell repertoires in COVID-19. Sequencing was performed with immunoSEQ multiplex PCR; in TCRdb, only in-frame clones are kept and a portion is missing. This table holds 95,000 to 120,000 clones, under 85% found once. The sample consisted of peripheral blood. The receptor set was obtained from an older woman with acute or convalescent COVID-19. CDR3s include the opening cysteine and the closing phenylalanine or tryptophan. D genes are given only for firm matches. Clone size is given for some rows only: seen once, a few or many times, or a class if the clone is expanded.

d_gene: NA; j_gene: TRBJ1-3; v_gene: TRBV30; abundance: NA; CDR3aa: CAWSIPRQGNTIYF; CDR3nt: TGTGCCTGGAGTATCCCCCGCCAGGGAAACACCATATATTTT
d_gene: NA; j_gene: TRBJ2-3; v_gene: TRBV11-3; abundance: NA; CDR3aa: CASSLDPYTQYF; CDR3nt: TGTGCCAGCAGCTTAGATCCTTATACGCAGTATTTT
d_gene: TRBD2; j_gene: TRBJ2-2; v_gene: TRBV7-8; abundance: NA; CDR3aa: CASSLATSAGELFF; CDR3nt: TGTGCCAGCAGCTTAGCGACTAGCGCCGGGGAGCTGTTTTTT
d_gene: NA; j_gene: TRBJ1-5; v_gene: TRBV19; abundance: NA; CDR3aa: CASSIERGNQPQHF; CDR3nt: TGTGCCAGTAGTATAGAGAGAGGCAATCAGCCCCAGCATTTT
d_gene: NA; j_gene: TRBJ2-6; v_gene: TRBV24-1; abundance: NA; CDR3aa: CATSDSGLTGANVLTF; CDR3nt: TGTGCCACCAGTGATTCCGGGTTAACTGGGGCCAACGTCCTGACTTTC
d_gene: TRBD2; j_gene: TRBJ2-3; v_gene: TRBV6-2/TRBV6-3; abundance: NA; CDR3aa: CASSWGGAVDTQYF; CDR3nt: TGTGCCAGCAGTTGGGGGGGAGCTGTAGATACGCAGTATTTT
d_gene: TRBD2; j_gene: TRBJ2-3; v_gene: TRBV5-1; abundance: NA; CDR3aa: CASRGNSGSSADTQYF; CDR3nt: TGCGCCAGCAGGGGGAATAGCGGGAGTTCGGCAGATACGCAGTATTTT
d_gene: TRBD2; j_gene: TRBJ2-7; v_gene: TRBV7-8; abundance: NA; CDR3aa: CASNPFQGSGRDYEQYF; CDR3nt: TGTGCCAGCAACCCCTTTCAGGGGAGCGGGAGAGACTACGAGCAGTACTTC
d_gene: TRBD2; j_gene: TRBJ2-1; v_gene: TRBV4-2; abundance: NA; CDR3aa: CASSQSPTSGFYNEQFF; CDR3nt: TGTGCCAGCAGCCAATCCCCAACTAGCGGGTTCTACAATGAGCAGTTCTTC
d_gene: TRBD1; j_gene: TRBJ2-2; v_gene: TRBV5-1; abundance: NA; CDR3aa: CASSLDRGSDTGELFF; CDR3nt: TGCGCCAGCAGCTTGGACAGGGGATCGGATACCGGGGAGCTGTTTTTT
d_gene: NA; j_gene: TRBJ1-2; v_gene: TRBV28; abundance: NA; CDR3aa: CASSYSHRNYGYTF; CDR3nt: TGTGCCAGCAGTTACTCCCACAGAAACTATGGCTACACCTTC
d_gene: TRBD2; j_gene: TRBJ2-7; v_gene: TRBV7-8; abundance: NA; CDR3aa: CASSPSGRSSYEQYF; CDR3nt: TGTGCCAGCAGCCCTAGCGGGAGAAGCTCCTACGAGCAGTACTTC
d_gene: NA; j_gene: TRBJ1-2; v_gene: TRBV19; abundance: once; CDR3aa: CASSISRQSFGGYTF; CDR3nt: TGTGCCAGTAGTATATCTAGGCAGTCGTTCGGTGGCTACACCTTC
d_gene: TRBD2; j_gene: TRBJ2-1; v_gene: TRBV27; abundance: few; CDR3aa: CASSFRLTSGRENEQFF; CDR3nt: TGTGCCAGCAGTTTTCGCCTGACTAGCGGGAGGGAGAATGAGCAGTTCTTC
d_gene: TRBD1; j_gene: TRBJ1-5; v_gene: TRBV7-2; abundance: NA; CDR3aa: CASSSTGGFQPQHF; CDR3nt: TGTGCCAGCAGCTCGACAGGGGGCTTTCAGCCCCAGCATTTT
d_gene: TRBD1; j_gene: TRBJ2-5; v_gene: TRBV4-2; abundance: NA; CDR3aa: CASSQWDSQETQYF; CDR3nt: TGTGCCAGCAGCCAATGGGACAGCCAAGAGACCCAGTACTTC
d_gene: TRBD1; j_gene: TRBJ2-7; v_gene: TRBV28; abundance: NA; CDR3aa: CASSRFLGQGYEQYF; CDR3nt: TGTGCCAGCAGTAGATTTCTTGGACAGGGCTACGAGCAGTACTTC
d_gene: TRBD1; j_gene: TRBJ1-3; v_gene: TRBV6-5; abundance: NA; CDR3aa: CASTPRSGGENTIYF; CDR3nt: TGTGCCAGCACCCCGAGGTCAGGGGGCGAGAACACCATATATTTT
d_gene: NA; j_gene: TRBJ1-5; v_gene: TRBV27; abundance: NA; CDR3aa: CASRGGNQPQHF; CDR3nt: TGTGCCAGCAGGGGAGGGAATCAGCCCCAGCATTTT
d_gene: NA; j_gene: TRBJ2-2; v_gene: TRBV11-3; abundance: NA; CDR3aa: CASSRVDSGGELFF; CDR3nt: TGTGCCAGCAGTCGCGTTGATTCCGGCGGGGAGCTGTTTTTT
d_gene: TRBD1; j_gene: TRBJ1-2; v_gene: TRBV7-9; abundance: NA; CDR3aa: CASSSAGGNYGYTF; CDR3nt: TGTGCCAGCAGCTCGGCAGGGGGCAACTATGGCTACACCTTC
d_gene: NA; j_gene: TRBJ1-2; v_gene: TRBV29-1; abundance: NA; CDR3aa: CSVEVGDGYTF; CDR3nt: TGCAGCGTTGAGGTAGGGGATGGCTACACCTTC
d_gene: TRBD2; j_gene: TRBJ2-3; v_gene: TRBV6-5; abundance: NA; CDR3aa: CASSTGLLGADTQYF; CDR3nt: TGTGCCAGCAGTACGGGACTACTGGGGGCAGATACGCAGTATTTT
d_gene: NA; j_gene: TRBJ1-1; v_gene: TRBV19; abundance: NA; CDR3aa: CASSIATGSTEAFF; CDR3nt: TGTGCCAGTAGTATAGCCACAGGGTCCACTGAAGCTTTCTTT
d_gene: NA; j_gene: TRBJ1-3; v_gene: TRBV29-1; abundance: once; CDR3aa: CSVAGQSGNTIYF; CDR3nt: TGCAGCGTTGCCGGACAATCTGGAAACACCATATATTTT
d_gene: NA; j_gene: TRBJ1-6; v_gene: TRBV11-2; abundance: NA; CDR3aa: CASTTTRGSALHF; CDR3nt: TGTGCCAGCACCACCACCAGGGGTTCGGCCCTCCACTTT
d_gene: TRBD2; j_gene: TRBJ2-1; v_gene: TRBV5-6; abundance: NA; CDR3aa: CASSPLLAGSFNEQFF; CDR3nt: TGTGCCAGCAGCCCCTTACTAGCGGGGTCATTCAATGAGCAGTTCTTC
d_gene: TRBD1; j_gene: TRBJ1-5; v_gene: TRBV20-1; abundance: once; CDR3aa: CSASSGTGVFGNQPQHF; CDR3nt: TGCAGTGCTAGTTCCGGGACAGGTGTCTTCGGCAATCAGCCCCAGCATTTT